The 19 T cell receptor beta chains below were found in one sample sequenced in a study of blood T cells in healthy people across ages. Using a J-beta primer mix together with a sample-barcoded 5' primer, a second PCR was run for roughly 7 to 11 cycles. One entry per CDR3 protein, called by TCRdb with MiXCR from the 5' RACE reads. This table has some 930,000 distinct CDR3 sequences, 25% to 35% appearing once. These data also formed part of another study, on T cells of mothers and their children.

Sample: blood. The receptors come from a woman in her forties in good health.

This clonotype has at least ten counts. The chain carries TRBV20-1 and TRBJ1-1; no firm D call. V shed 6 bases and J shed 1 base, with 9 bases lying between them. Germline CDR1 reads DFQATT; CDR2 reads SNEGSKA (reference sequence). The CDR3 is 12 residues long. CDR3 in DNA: TGCAGTGCGTGGTGGGGGAACACTGAAGCTTTCTTT. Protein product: CSAWWGNTEAFF.

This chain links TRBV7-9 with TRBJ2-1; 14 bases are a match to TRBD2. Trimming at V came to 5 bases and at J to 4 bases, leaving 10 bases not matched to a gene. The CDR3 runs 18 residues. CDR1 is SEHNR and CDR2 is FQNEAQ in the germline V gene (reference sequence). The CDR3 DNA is TGTGCCAGCAGCAGTTTCGGGACTAGCGGGGGCCGATACAATGAGCAGTTCTTC. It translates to CASSSFGTSGGRYNEQFF.

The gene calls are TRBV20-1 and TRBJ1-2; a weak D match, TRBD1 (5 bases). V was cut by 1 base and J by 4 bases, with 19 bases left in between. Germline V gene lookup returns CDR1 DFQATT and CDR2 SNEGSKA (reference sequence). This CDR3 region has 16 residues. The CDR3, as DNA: TGCAGTGCTAGAGGTGGACACAGAGGAGGCATCTATGGCTACACCTTC. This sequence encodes CSARGGHRGGIYGYTF.

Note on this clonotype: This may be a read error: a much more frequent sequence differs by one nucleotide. The CDR3 loop reads CANSLEIRDRGYYGYTF. Written as DNA, the CDR3 is TGTGCCAACAGCTTAGAGATAAGGGACAGGGGCTATTATGGCTACACCTTC. The rearrangement links TRBV7-2 to TRBJ1-2, with TRBD1 matching over 10 bases. CDR1 and CDR2 from the germline V gene are SGHTA and FQGNSA. The CDR3 loop spans 17 amino acids.

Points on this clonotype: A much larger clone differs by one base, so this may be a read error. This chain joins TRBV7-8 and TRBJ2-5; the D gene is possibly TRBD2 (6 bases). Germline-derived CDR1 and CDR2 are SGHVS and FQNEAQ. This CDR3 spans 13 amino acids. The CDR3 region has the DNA TGTGCCGGCAGCTTCTTGGGGGGTGGAGAGCAGTACTTC. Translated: CAGSFLGGGEQYF.

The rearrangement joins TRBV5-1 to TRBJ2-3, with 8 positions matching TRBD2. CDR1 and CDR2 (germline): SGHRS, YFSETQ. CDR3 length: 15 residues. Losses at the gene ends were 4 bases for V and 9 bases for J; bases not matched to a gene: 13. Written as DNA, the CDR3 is TGCGCCAGCAGCCCCTCGGCGGGGGGCTTTGAGACGCAGTATTTT. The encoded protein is CASSPSAGGFETQYF.

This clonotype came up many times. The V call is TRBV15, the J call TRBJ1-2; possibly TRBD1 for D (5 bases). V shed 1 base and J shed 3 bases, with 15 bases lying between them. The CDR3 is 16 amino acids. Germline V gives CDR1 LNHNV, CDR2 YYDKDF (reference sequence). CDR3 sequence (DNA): TGTGCCACCAGCAGAGCTGGGGGGGTGGGAGACTATGGCTACACCTTC. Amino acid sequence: CATSRAGGVGDYGYTF.

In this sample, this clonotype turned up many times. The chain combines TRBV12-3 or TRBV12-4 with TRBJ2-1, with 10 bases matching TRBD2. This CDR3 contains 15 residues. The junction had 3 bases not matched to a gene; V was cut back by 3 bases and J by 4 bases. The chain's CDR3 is CASSFSSGGYNEQFF. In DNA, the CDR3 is TGTGCCAGCAGTTTTTCTAGCGGGGGTTACAATGAGCAGTTCTTC.

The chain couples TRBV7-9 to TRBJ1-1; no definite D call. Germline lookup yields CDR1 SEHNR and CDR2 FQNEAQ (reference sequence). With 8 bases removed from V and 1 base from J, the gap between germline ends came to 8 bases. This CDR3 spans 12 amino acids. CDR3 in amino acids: CASRYENTEAFF. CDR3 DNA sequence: TGTGCCAGCCGCTACGAGAACACTGAAGCTTTCTTT.

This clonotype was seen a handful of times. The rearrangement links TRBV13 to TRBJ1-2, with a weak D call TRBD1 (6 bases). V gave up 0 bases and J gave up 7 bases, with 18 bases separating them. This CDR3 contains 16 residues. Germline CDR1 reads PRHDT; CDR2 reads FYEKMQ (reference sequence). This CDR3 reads CASSLGAGQPRGGYTF. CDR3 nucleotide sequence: TGTGCCAGCAGCTTAGGAGCTGGACAGCCTCGCGGTGGCTACACCTTC.

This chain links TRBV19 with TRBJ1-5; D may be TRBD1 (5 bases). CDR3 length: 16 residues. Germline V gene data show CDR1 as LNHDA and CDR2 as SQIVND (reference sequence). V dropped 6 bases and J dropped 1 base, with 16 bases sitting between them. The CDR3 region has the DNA TGTGCCAGTAGCCGGAACCCAAACAGGAGCAATCAGCCCCAGCATTTT. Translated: CASSRNPNRSNQPQHF.

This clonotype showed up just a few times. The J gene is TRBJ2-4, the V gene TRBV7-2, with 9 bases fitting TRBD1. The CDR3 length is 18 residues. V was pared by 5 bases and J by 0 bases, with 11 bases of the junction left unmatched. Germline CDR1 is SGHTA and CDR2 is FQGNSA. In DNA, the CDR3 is TGTGCCAGCAGCCTCCGTCGACAGGGGGAGGGAGCCAAAAACATTCAGTACTTC. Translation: CASSLRRQGEGAKNIQYF. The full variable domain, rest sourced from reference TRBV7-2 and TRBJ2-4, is GAGVSQSPSNKVTEKGKDVELRCDPISGHTALYWYRQSLGQGLEFLIYFQGNSAPDKSGLPSDRFSAERTGGSVSTLTIQRTQQEDSAVYLCASSLRRQGEGAKNIQYFGAGTRLSVL.

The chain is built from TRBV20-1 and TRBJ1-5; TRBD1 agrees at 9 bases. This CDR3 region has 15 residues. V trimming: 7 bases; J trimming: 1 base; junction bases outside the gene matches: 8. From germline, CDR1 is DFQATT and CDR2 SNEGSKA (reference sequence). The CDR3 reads CSVTGGGWSNQPQHF. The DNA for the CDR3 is TGCAGTGTCACAGGGGGCGGATGGAGCAATCAGCCCCAGCATTTT.

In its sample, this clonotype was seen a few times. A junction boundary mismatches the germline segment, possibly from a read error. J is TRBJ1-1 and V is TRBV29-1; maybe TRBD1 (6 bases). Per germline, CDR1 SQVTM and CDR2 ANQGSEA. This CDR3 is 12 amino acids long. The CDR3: CSAEGGYTEAFF. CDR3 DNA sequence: TGCAGCGCTGAAGGGGGTTACACTGAAGCTTTCTTT.

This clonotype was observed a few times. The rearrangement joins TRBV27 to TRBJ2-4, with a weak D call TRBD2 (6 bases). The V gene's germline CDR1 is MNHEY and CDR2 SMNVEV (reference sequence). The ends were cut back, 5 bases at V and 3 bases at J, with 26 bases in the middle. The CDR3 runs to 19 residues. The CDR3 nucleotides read TGTGCCAGCAGTGAGACCCCCCGACTAGTCAGGCTAGGCAAAAACATTCAGTACTTC. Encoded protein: CASSETPRLVRLGKNIQYF.

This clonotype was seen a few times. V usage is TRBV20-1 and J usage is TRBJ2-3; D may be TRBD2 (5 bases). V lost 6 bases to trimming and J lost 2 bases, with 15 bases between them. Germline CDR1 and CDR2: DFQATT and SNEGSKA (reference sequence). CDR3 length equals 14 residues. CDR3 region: CSAPGRGNTDTQYF. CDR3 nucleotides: TGCAGTGCCCCGGGGAGAGGGAACACAGATACGCAGTATTTT.

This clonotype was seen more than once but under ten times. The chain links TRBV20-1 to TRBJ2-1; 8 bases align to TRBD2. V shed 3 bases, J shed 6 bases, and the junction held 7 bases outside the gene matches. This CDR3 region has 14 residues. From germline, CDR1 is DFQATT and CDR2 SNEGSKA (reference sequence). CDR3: CSARMGGGINEQFF. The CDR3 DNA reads TGCAGTGCTAGGATGGGCGGGGGGATCAATGAGCAGTTCTTC.

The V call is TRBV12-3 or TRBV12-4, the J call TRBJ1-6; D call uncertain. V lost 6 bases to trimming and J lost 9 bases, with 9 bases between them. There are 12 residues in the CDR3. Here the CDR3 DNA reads TGTGCCAGCAGCCTATTACTTTCACCCCTCCACTTT. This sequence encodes CASSLLLSPLHF.

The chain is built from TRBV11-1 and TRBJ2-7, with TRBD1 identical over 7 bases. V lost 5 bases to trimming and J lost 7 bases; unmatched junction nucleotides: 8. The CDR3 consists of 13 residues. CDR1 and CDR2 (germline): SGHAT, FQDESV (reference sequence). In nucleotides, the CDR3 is TGTGCCAGCAGCGCCCGACAGGGTTGGGAGCAGTACTTC. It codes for CASSARQGWEQYF.